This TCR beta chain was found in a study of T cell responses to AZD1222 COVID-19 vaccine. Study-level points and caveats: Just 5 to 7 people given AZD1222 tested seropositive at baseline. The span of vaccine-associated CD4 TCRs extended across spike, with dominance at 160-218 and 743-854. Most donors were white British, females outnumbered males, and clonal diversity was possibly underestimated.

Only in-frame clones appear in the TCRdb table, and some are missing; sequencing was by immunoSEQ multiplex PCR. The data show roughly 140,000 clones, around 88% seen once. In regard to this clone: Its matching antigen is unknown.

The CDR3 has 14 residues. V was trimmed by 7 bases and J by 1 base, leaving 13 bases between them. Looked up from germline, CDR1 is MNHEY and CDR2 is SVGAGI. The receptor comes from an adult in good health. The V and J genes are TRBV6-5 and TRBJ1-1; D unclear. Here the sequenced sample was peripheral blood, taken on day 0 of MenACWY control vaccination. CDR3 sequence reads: CASTSPWGNTEAFF. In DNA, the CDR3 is TGTGCCAGCACCTCTCCGTGGGGGAACACTGAAGCTTTCTTT.